A single sample is the source of the 15 T cell receptor beta chains below, sequenced in a study of sequential checkpoint blockade in melanoma. Treatment given: randomized to nivolumab then ipilimumab (arm A) or the reverse (arm B). Sequenced by immunoSEQ multiplex PCR; TCRdb stores in-frame clones only, minus some. In the table there are 5,500 to 6,500 clones, around 57% of which are singletons. The input for sequencing was CD8+ T cells sorted from blood (inferred from file names), taken from a patient given nivolumab and ipilimumab in sequence. The receptors shown here come from a human donor with melanoma.

The chain joins TRBV7-8 to TRBJ2-1; 7 positions agree with TRBD2. Germline V gene data show CDR1 as SGHVS and CDR2 as FQNEAQ. This CDR3 spans 16 amino acids. J was trimmed by 5 bases and V by 1 base; bases with no gene match: 8. CDR3 coding DNA: TGTGCCAGCAGCTTAGTCCGGGACTACCTAGACAATGAGCAGTTCTTC. Translating it yields CASSLVRDYLDNEQFF.

The V gene is TRBV4-1, the J gene TRBJ2-1; D gene ambiguous. The length of the CDR3 is 13 residues. Trimming stripped 3 bases from V and 7 bases from J, with 10 bases between. In germline, CDR1 is MGHRA, CDR2 YSYEKL. The CDR3 DNA reads as TGCGCCAGCAGCCAGGTCTGGCGGAATGAGCAGTTCTTC. As protein: CASSQVWRNEQFF.

This clone was observed a handful of times. The chain joins TRBV25-1 to TRBJ2-7; TRBD2 matches 7 bases. The junction had 12 bases not matched to a gene; V was cut back by 5 bases and J by 2 bases. The CDR3 loop spans 16 amino acids. Germline V lookup: CDR1 MGHDK, CDR2 SYGVNS. The CDR3 DNA reads TGTGCCAGCAGTCCCCCGGGGAGGGTGCCCACCTACGAGCAGTACTTC. Translated, it gives CASSPPGRVPTYEQYF.

The chain has TRBV27 and TRBJ2-1; the match to TRBD2 covers 10 bases. CDR1 MNHEY and CDR2 SMNVEV come from the germline V gene (reference sequence). This CDR3 comprises 15 residues. The V and J ends lost 10 bases and 8 bases, in that order; junction bases with no gene match: 14. The CDR3 DNA follows: TGTGCCACCTCGCCTACTAGCGGGGCCCCCCATGAGCAGTTCTTC. Translating gives CATSPTSGAPHEQFF.

The genes are TRBV27 and TRBJ2-2; D possibly corresponds to TRBD2 (6 bases). The V end lost 3 bases, the J end lost 0 bases, and 20 bases lay between the germline ends. CDR3 length equals 19 residues. Germline CDR1 reads MNHEY; CDR2 reads SMNVEV (reference sequence). CDR3 nucleotide sequence: TGTGCCAGCAGTTTCTCAGGAGCGGGTGGGGTGGCGAACACCGGGGAGCTGTTTTTT. Protein product: CASSFSGAGGVANTGELFF.

This clone has more than one count but fewer than ten. The chain recombines TRBV18 with TRBJ2-5; unclear D gene. Germline V lookup: CDR1 KGHSH, CDR2 LQKENI. The V end was cut by 0 bases, the J end by 4 bases, with 9 bases between. This CDR3 has 14 residues. The CDR3 coding sequence is TGTGCCAGCTCACCACCGATTGGGCCAGAGACCCAGTACTTC. Translating it yields CASSPPIGPETQYF.

The V call is TRBV11-3, the J call TRBJ2-7; TRBD2 matches 15 bases. There are 14 residues in the CDR3. CDR1 SGHNT and CDR2 YENEEA come from the germline V gene. The V gene end was trimmed by 5 bases and the J gene end by 7 bases; junction bases not matched to a gene: 3. This CDR3 is CASSPGTSGGEQYF. The CDR3 DNA follows: TGTGCCAGCAGCCCCGGGACTAGCGGGGGGGAGCAGTACTTC.

V is TRBV7-3 and J is TRBJ2-3; 12 bases line up with TRBD2. CDR1 and CDR2 from the germline V gene are SGHTA and FQGTGA. V lost 5 bases and J lost 4; bases outside the gene matches: 1. This CDR3 is 14 amino acids long. The CDR3 DNA reads TGTGCCAGCAGCCTAGCGGGGGGGGCAGATACGCAGTATTTT. As protein: CASSLAGGADTQYF.

This CDR3 reads CASSHGLAGYEQYF. The CDR3 DNA follows: TGTGCCAGCAGCCACGGACTGGCTGGCTACGAGCAGTACTTC. The chain carries TRBV11-3 and TRBJ2-7; TRBD2 might be the D (5 bases). Trimming pared 5 bases from V and 3 bases from J, leaving 14 bases between. The CDR3 sequence is 14 residues long. Per the germline V gene, CDR1 is SGHNT and CDR2 is YENEEA.

This clone is judged medium-sized. The rearrangement links TRBV30 to TRBJ2-2; 11 bases agree with TRBD2. This CDR3 is 17 amino acids long. Germline V gives CDR1 GTSNPN, CDR2 SVGIG (reference sequence). The DNA for the CDR3 is TGTGCAAGCTCCCCGGGACTAGCGGAGCTGAACACCGGGGAGCTGTTTTTT. Amino acid sequence: CASSPGLAELNTGELFF.

V usage is TRBV9 and J usage is TRBJ2-3, with TRBD2 identical over 7 bases. Germline values: CDR1 SGDLS, CDR2 YYNGEE. The trim removed 5 bases at V and 4 bases at J, leaving 4 bases unmatched. The CDR3 runs 13 residues. CDR3 nucleotides: TGTGCCAGCAGTTGGGGGGGGGCAGATACGCAGTATTTT. This encodes CASSWGGADTQYF. Supplemented by reference TRBV9 and TRBJ2-3, the full variable domain reads DSGVTQTPKHLITATGQRVTLRCSPRSGDLSVYWYQQSLDQGLQFLIQYYNGEERAKGNILERFSAQQFPDLHSELNLSSLELGDSALYFCASSWGGADTQYFGPGTRLTVL.

This rearrangement joins TRBV9 to TRBJ2-1; D gene unclear. The CDR3 consists of 13 residues. V was trimmed by 3 bases and J by 7 bases, leaving 11 bases between them. CDR1 and CDR2 (germline): SGDLS, YYNGEE. The CDR3 sequence is CASSARSGNEQFF. The CDR3 DNA reads TGTGCCAGCAGCGCCCGGTCGGGTAATGAGCAGTTCTTC.

This chain links TRBV2 with TRBJ1-3, with a tentative D call TRBD1 (5 bases). Looked up from germline, CDR1 is SNHLY and CDR2 is FYNNEI. The CDR3 runs to 15 residues. The V gene lost 2 bases and the J gene lost 1 base, with 9 bases spanning the gap. In DNA, the CDR3 is TGTGCCAGCAGTGAAACAGGCCTTTCTGGAAACACCATATATTTT. It yields the protein CASSETGLSGNTIYF.

The V gene is TRBV10-1, the J gene TRBJ2-7; TRBD2 matches 8 bases. CDR1 is WNHNN and CDR2 is SYGVQD in the germline V gene (reference sequence). This CDR3 is 15 amino acids long. The V and J ends lost 6 bases and 4 bases, in that order; junction bases with no gene match: 11. CDR3 amino acids: CASSAKGLGTYEQYF. Here the CDR3 DNA reads TGCGCCAGCAGCGCGAAGGGACTAGGCACGTACGAGCAGTACTTC.

The rearrangement links TRBV30 to TRBJ2-1; a weak D match, TRBD2 (6 bases). The CDR3 has 13 residues. CDR1 is GTSNPN and CDR2 is SVGIG in the germline V gene (reference sequence). Trimming shortened V by 5 bases and J by 5 bases, and 13 bases separated the two germline ends. The CDR3: CAWCPGDHNEQFF. Written as DNA, the CDR3 is TGTGCCTGGTGCCCGGGAGATCACAATGAGCAGTTCTTC.